One TCR beta chain is described in this entry. This sample is drawn from a study of blood T cell repertoires in COVID-19. Study-level background: The United States, Italy and Spain were the sources of the acute and convalescent COVID-19 samples. Sources were T cells, B-cell-depleted T cells, or PBMCs; the material itself was cDNA or gDNA.

The CDR3 has 19 residues. Trimming removed 9 bases from V and 5 bases from J, with 31 bases in between. Germline CDR1 reads LNHDA; CDR2 reads SQIVND (reference sequence). The authors' processing: Reference gene primer amplification yielded estimated nucleated cell counts. The repertoire was sequenced with immunoSEQ multiplex PCR; TCRdb's copy has only in-frame clones and lacks some. For V, J and clone size, that table is used; D and trimming come from the DNA. The table has around 620,000 clones, 90% seen once. This rearrangement joins TRBV19 to TRBJ1-4, with a weak D call TRBD1 (5 bases). The clonotype comes from a woman aged 18-29 years with acute or convalescent COVID-19. The sequenced sample was peripheral blood. CDR3 in amino acids: CARDFGVKTGVQLNEKLFF. The CDR3 nucleotides read TGTGCCAGGGATTTTGGAGTTAAGACGGGGGTACAGTTGAATGAAAAACTGTTTTTT. Using reference TRBV19 and TRBJ1-4 for the parts outside the CDR3, the full variable domain is DGGITQSPKYLFRKEGQNVTLSCEQNLNHDAMYWYRQDPGQGLRLIYYSQIVNDFQKGDIAEGYSVSREKKESFPLTVTSAQKNPTAFYLCARDFGVKTGVQLNEKLFFGSGTQLSVL.